A selection of T cell receptor beta chains follows, all from one sample in a study of cytomegalovirus exposure and HLA in healthy donors. Measured with immunoSEQ multiplex PCR; TCRdb has only the in-frame clones, and not every one. The top ten clones hold 2.8% of a sample with fewer than 140,000 clones, 70% to 80% of them seen once. Material for sequencing was PBMCs. The source is a female donor in good health and CMV-seronegative. Each CDR3 is given with its conserved first and last residue. The order of the fields is V gene, D gene, J gene, clone size, CDR3 length, CDR3 protein, CDR3 DNA. The D gene is left open where the match is weak. The listing skips clone size in some rows; elsewhere it reads once, few, many or a size class.

v_call: TRBV9; d_call: TRBD2; j_call: TRBJ2-3; clone_size: few; cdr3_length: 16; cdr3_aa: CASSAGGRWGTDTQYF; cdr3_nt: TGTGCCAGCAGCGCCGGCGGGAGATGGGGCACAGATACGCAGTATTTT
v_call: TRBV11-3; d_call: -; j_call: TRBJ2-4; clone_size: once; cdr3_length: 17; cdr3_aa: CASSQVRDGGAKNIQYF; cdr3_nt: TGTGCCAGCAGCCAGGTGCGGGACGGTGGAGCCAAAAACATTCAGTACTTC
v_call: TRBV25-1; d_call: TRBD1; j_call: TRBJ2-5; clone_size: -; cdr3_length: 17; cdr3_aa: CASSQLPGQGPQETQYF; cdr3_nt: TGTGCCAGCTCACAACTTCCGGGACAGGGGCCCCAAGAGACCCAGTACTTC
v_call: TRBV18; d_call: -; j_call: TRBJ2-5; clone_size: -; cdr3_length: 16; cdr3_aa: CASSPLGGTGQETQYF; cdr3_nt: TGTGCCAGCTCACCACTGGGGGGAACAGGACAAGAGACCCAGTACTTC
v_call: TRBV30; d_call: -; j_call: TRBJ2-7; clone_size: -; cdr3_length: 12; cdr3_aa: CAWTGLTYEQYF; cdr3_nt: TGTGCCTGGACGGGACTTACCTACGAGCAGTACTTC
v_call: TRBV27; d_call: -; j_call: TRBJ1-2; clone_size: -; cdr3_length: 14; cdr3_aa: CASSSQGEAGGYTF; cdr3_nt: TGTGCCAGCAGTTCACAAGGGGAGGCGGGTGGCTACACCTTC
v_call: TRBV4-1; d_call: -; j_call: TRBJ1-3; clone_size: -; cdr3_length: 16; cdr3_aa: CASSQDESPAGNTIYF; cdr3_nt: TGCGCCAGCAGCCAAGACGAAAGCCCCGCTGGAAACACCATATATTTT
v_call: TRBV6-1; d_call: -; j_call: TRBJ1-3; clone_size: -; cdr3_length: 14; cdr3_aa: CASRATGAGNTIYF; cdr3_nt: TGTGCCAGCAGAGCGACAGGAGCTGGAAACACCATATATTTT
v_call: TRBV7-8; d_call: TRBD2; j_call: TRBJ2-3; clone_size: few; cdr3_length: 17; cdr3_aa: CASIGFKTSGSTNTQYF; cdr3_nt: TGTGCCAGCATCGGATTCAAGACTAGCGGGAGTACAAATACGCAGTATTTT
v_call: TRBV4-2; d_call: TRBD1; j_call: TRBJ2-3; clone_size: -; cdr3_length: 13; cdr3_aa: CASSQTGGNTQYF; cdr3_nt: TGTGCCAGCAGTCAAACAGGGGGCAATACGCAGTATTTT
v_call: TRBV9; d_call: -; j_call: TRBJ1-1; clone_size: -; cdr3_length: 12; cdr3_aa: CASSVDGHPAFF; cdr3_nt: TGTGCCAGCAGCGTAGACGGACACCCAGCTTTCTTT
v_call: TRBV29-1; d_call: TRBD2; j_call: TRBJ2-5; clone_size: -; cdr3_length: 13; cdr3_aa: CSGQAGGRETQYF; cdr3_nt: TGCAGCGGCCAGGCGGGAGGGCGGGAGACCCAGTACTTC
v_call: TRBV30; d_call: TRBD2; j_call: TRBJ2-1; clone_size: -; cdr3_length: 13; cdr3_aa: CAWSKNSGSVKFF; cdr3_nt: TGTGCCTGGAGTAAGAATAGCGGGAGTGTCAAGTTCTTC
v_call: TRBV4-2; d_call: TRBD2; j_call: TRBJ2-7; clone_size: -; cdr3_length: 18; cdr3_aa: CASSQLRLAGGKSGEQYF; cdr3_nt: TGTGCCAGCAGCCAATTAAGACTAGCGGGAGGGAAGTCGGGCGAGCAGTACTTC
v_call: TRBV27; d_call: TRBD2; j_call: TRBJ2-1; clone_size: -; cdr3_length: 14; cdr3_aa: CASSSSSGIYEQFF; cdr3_nt: TGTGCCAGCAGTTCTTCTAGCGGGATCTATGAGCAGTTCTTC
v_call: TRBV5-5; d_call: -; j_call: TRBJ2-1; clone_size: -; cdr3_length: 12; cdr3_aa: CASSLGLNEQFF; cdr3_nt: TGTGCCAGCAGCTTGGGGCTCAATGAGCAGTTCTTC
v_call: TRBV27; d_call: -; j_call: TRBJ1-1; clone_size: -; cdr3_length: 13; cdr3_aa: CASSSRGGAEAFF; cdr3_nt: TGTGCCAGCAGCTCCAGAGGGGGTGCTGAAGCTTTCTTT
v_call: TRBV5-5; d_call: TRBD1; j_call: TRBJ2-3; clone_size: -; cdr3_length: 15; cdr3_aa: CASSLRQGGTDTQYF; cdr3_nt: TGTGCCAGCAGCCTACGACAGGGGGGGACAGATACGCAGTATTTT
v_call: TRBV27; d_call: TRBD1; j_call: TRBJ2-7; clone_size: -; cdr3_length: 16; cdr3_aa: CASSRRTSGQGYEQYF; cdr3_nt: TGTGCCAGCAGCCGGAGAACTTCGGGACAGGGCTACGAGCAGTACTTC
v_call: TRBV4-3; d_call: -; j_call: TRBJ1-3; clone_size: -; cdr3_length: 16; cdr3_aa: CASSQDGGAAGNTIYF; cdr3_nt: TGCGCCAGCAGCCAAGATGGAGGGGCAGCGGGAAACACCATATATTTT
v_call: TRBV15; d_call: TRBD2; j_call: TRBJ2-1; clone_size: -; cdr3_length: 14; cdr3_aa: CATSRVREVGEQFF; cdr3_nt: TGTGCCACCAGCAGAGTGCGGGAGGTGGGTGAGCAGTTCTTC
v_call: TRBV11-3; d_call: TRBD1; j_call: TRBJ2-5; clone_size: once; cdr3_length: 13; cdr3_aa: CASSRKGAVGQYF; cdr3_nt: TGTGCCAGCAGCCGAAAGGGGGCCGTGGGCCAGTACTTC
v_call: TRBV28; d_call: -; j_call: TRBJ2-7; clone_size: once; cdr3_length: 14; cdr3_aa: CASRGRGDAYEQYF; cdr3_nt: TGTGCCAGCCGCGGTAGAGGTGATGCTTACGAGCAGTACTTC
v_call: TRBV14; d_call: TRBD1; j_call: TRBJ2-7; clone_size: -; cdr3_length: 14; cdr3_aa: CASRYRGPVYEQYF; cdr3_nt: TGTGCCAGCAGGTACAGGGGTCCGGTCTACGAGCAGTACTTC
v_call: TRBV29-1; d_call: TRBD1; j_call: TRBJ1-2; clone_size: -; cdr3_length: 13; cdr3_aa: CSVEGDRADGYTF; cdr3_nt: TGCAGCGTTGAAGGGGACAGGGCCGATGGCTACACCTTC
v_call: TRBV6-5; d_call: -; j_call: TRBJ2-7; clone_size: -; cdr3_length: 12; cdr3_aa: CASRSRAYEQYF; cdr3_nt: TGTGCCAGCAGGAGTAGAGCCTACGAGCAGTACTTC
v_call: TRBV2; d_call: TRBD2; j_call: TRBJ2-1; clone_size: -; cdr3_length: 15; cdr3_aa: CASSATSGAYNEQFF; cdr3_nt: TGTGCCAGCAGCGCGACTAGCGGAGCCTACAATGAGCAGTTCTTC
v_call: TRBV6-5; d_call: -; j_call: TRBJ1-1; clone_size: -; cdr3_length: 14; cdr3_aa: CASRLQGGGTEAFF; cdr3_nt: TGTGCCAGCAGGCTACAGGGAGGGGGCACTGAAGCTTTCTTT
v_call: TRBV11-2; d_call: TRBD2; j_call: TRBJ2-3; clone_size: -; cdr3_length: 17; cdr3_aa: CASSLTGTSGFTDTQYF; cdr3_nt: TGTGCCAGCAGCTTAACCGGGACTAGCGGGTTCACAGATACGCAGTATTTT
v_call: TRBV13; d_call: TRBD2; j_call: TRBJ2-3; clone_size: few; cdr3_length: 17; cdr3_aa: CASSLPVPGRGTDTQYF; cdr3_nt: TGTGCCAGCAGCCTCCCGGTCCCGGGGAGGGGCACAGATACGCAGTATTTT
v_call: TRBV2; d_call: TRBD2; j_call: TRBJ2-3; clone_size: -; cdr3_length: 15; cdr3_aa: CARGLSAGGRDTQYF; cdr3_nt: TGTGCCAGGGGCCTCTCAGCGGGAGGGCGAGATACGCAGTATTTT